Below are 11 T cell receptor beta chains sequenced from a single sample in a study of OX40 agonist ivuxolimab in advanced cancers. TCRdb's copy holds only in-frame clones and misses some; the assay was immunoSEQ multiplex PCR. The sample has under 85,000 clones; 88% are singletons. The specimen was CD4+ or CD8+ T cells sorted from blood, collected in a trial of the OX40 agonist ivuxolimab. Receptors originate from an adult with an advanced solid tumor such as melanoma, head and neck, liver or kidney cancer.

The chain links TRBV5-1 to TRBJ2-7; D possibly corresponds to TRBD2 (5 bases). Looked up from germline, CDR1 is SGHRS and CDR2 is YFSETQ. This CDR3 has 13 amino acids. V was clipped by 1 base and J by 6 bases, with 11 bases between them. The CDR3 loop is CASSLYPAGEQYF. DNA of the CDR3: TGCGCCAGCAGCTTGTATCCCGCGGGCGAGCAGTACTTC.

The V and J genes are TRBV6-1 and TRBJ2-7; D may be TRBD1 or TRBD2 (6 bases each). From germline, CDR1 is MNHNS and CDR2 SASEGT. The CDR3 has 15 amino acids. Deletions cut 2 bases from V and 6 bases from J, with 17 bases between. The CDR3 loop reads CASSEQDSGLGEQYF. The DNA for the CDR3 is TGTGCCAGCAGTGAACAGGACAGCGGGCTGGGCGAGCAGTACTTC.

The V and J genes are TRBV9 and TRBJ2-1; no reliable D call. The CDR3 runs to 14 residues. CDR1 SGDLS and CDR2 YYNGEE come from the germline V gene. V gave up 0 bases and J gave up 9 bases, with 13 bases separating them. The CDR3 DNA reads TGTGCCAGCAGCGTAGGCCCCCTAGTAACTGAGCAGTTCTTC. Protein: CASSVGPLVTEQFF. The full variable domain, in which reference TRBV9 and TRBJ2-1 provide the parts outside the CDR3, is DSGVTQTPKHLITATGQRVTLRCSPRSGDLSVYWYQQSLDQGLQFLIQYYNGEERAKGNILERFSAQQFPDLHSELNLSSLELGDSALYFCASSVGPLVTEQFFGPGTRLTVL.

J is TRBJ2-7 and V is TRBV18, with D perhaps matching TRBD1 or TRBD2 (5 bases each). The CDR3 loop spans 15 amino acids. Trimming left V 3 bases short and J 7 bases short, with 19 bases between. Germline CDR1 is KGHSH and CDR2 is LQKENI. The CDR3 reads CASSPPGTLGGEQYF. CDR3 DNA: TGTGCCAGCTCACCCCCCGGGACCCTAGGTGGGGAGCAGTACTTC.

This clone was counted once. This chain connects TRBV20-1 to TRBJ1-2; D is unresolved. This CDR3 contains 10 residues. CDR1 and CDR2 from the germline V gene are DFQATT and SNEGSKA (reference sequence). With 7 bases removed from V and 2 bases from J, the gap between germline ends came to 5 bases. CDR3 loop: CSVGNYGYTF. DNA for the CDR3: TGCAGTGTCGGGAACTATGGCTACACCTTC.

This clone was counted once. The chain has TRBV2 and TRBJ2-1; D perhaps matches TRBD2 (5 bases). The germline V gene has CDR1 SNHLY and CDR2 FYNNEI. The CDR3 covers 11 residues. The V and J ends lost 8 bases and 9 bases respectively, with 11 bases between them. The CDR3 nucleotides are TGTGCCAGCGTCGGGGAGCGTGAGCAGTTCTTC. Residues: CASVGEREQFF.

J is TRBJ1-3 and V is TRBV7-3; D is undetermined. V was pared by 5 bases and J by 0 bases, with 11 bases between. Germline V lookup: CDR1 SGHTA, CDR2 FQGTGA. The CDR3 spans 15 residues. CDR3 region: CASSERKASGNTIYF. The CDR3 nucleotides read TGTGCCAGCAGCGAACGAAAGGCCTCTGGAAACACCATATATTTT. Complete variable domain (other parts from reference TRBV7-3 and TRBJ1-3): GAGVSQTPSNKVTEKGKYVELRCDPISGHTALYWYRQSLGQGPEFLIYFQGTGAADDSGLPNDRFFAVRPEGSVSTLKIQRTERGDSAVYLCASSERKASGNTIYFGEGSWLTVV.

The genes are TRBV15 and TRBJ1-4, with a tentative D call TRBD1 (6 bases). The germline V gene has CDR1 LNHNV and CDR2 YYDKDF (reference sequence). Trimming stripped 6 bases from V and 7 bases from J, with 15 bases between. The CDR3 has 14 residues. CDR3 coding DNA: TGTGCCACCAGGGGCCAGGGGAAACTTGAAAAACTGTTTTTT. Its translation: CATRGQGKLEKLFF.

The chain uses TRBV6-5 and TRBJ1-3; D call uncertain. Trimming removed 2 bases at V and 5 bases at J, with 7 bases between. Germline lookup yields CDR1 MNHEY and CDR2 SVGAGI. The CDR3 contains 13 residues. CDR3 residues: CASSYGIRNTIYF. CDR3 sequence (DNA): TGTGCCAGCAGTTACGGCATCAGAAACACCATATATTTT.

V gene TRBV28 combines with J gene TRBJ1-2; 7 nucleotides line up with TRBD1. CDR3 length equals 13 residues. The V gene's germline CDR1 is MDHEN and CDR2 SYDVKM. Trimming cost V 7 bases and J 4 bases; bases outside gene matches: 6. The CDR3 DNA is TGTGCCAGCAAATTGACAGGGACCTATGGCTACACCTTC. As protein: CASKLTGTYGYTF.

The chain is built from TRBV18 and TRBJ1-6; 7 bases match TRBD1. CDR1 and CDR2 from the germline V gene are KGHSH and LQKENI. This CDR3 contains 16 residues. The V gene end was trimmed by 5 bases and the J gene end by 8 bases; junction bases not matched to a gene: 12. CDR3 region: CASSLTGTTFDSPLHF. The CDR3 DNA reads TGTGCCAGCTCATTGACAGGGACAACCTTTGATTCACCCCTCCACTTT. The variable domain in full, completed from reference TRBV18 and TRBJ1-6, reads NAGVMQNPRHLVRRRGQEARLRCSPMKGHSHVYWYRQLPEEGLKFMVYLQKENIIDESGMPKERFSAEFPKEGPSILRIQQVVRGDSAAYFCASSLTGTTFDSPLHFGNGTRLTVT.